Described below is a single T cell receptor (beta chain) sequence and its context. Its antigen remains unknown. From the 5' RACE reads, TCRdb lists one entry per CDR3 protein and no DNA. This sample's clone table lists some 150,000 distinct CDR3 sequences. These data come from a study of monozygotic twins with inflammatory bowel disease. Study conclusions and caveats: Between concordant and discordant twins, repertoire similarity failed to differ, a result that limited power may explain. Added variability in patient repertoires may stem from differing immunosuppressive treatments.

Germline CDR1 reads SGHNT; CDR2 reads YYREEE (reference sequence). This CDR3 has 14 amino acids. The sequenced sample was blood. The chain joins TRBV5-4 to TRBJ1-4; TCRdb gives TRBD1 as the D gene, but with no DNA this cannot be confirmed. The clonotype was recovered from a human donor with ulcerative colitis or Crohn's disease, or a healthy co-twin of an affected twin (not recorded which). CDR3 sequence: CASSAGTNNEKLFF.